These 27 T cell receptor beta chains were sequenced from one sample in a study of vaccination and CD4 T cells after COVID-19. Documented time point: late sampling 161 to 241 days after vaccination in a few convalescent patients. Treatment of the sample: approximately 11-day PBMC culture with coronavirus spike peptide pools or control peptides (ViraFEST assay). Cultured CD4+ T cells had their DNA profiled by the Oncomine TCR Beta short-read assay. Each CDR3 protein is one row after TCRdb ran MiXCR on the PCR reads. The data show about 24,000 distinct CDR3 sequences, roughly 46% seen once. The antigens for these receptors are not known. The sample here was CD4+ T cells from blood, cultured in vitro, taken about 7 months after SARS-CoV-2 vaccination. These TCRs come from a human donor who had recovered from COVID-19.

CDR3 in amino acids: CASSPAGHPTDTQYF. CDR3 coding DNA: TGTGCCAGCAGCCCAGCGGGACACCCCACAGATACGCAGTATTTT. V and J are TRBV7-6 and TRBJ2-3; maybe TRBD2 (7 bases). This CDR3 is 15 amino acids long. V lost 5 bases and J lost 2, with 14 bases in between. Per the germline V gene, CDR1 is SGHVS and CDR2 is FNYEAQ.

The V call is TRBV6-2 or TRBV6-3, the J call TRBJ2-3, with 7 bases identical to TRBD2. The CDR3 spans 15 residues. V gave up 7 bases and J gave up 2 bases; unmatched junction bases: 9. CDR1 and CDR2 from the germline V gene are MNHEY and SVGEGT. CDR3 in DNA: TGTGCCAGCACTGGTCCTAGCGGAGACACAGATACGCAGTATTTT. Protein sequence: CASTGPSGDTDTQYF.

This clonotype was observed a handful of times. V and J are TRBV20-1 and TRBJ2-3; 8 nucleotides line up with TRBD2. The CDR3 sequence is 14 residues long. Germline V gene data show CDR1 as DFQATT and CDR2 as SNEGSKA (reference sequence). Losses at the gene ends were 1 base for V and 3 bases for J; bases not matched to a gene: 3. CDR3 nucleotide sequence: TGCAGTGCTAGAGGTAGCGGGACAACAGATACGCAGTATTTT. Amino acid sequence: CSARGSGTTDTQYF.

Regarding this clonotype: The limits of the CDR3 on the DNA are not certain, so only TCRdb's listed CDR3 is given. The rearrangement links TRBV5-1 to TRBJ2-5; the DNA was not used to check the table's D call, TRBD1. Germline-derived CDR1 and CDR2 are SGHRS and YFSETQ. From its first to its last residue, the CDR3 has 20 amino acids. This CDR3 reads CASSFYICSATQGGGETQYF.

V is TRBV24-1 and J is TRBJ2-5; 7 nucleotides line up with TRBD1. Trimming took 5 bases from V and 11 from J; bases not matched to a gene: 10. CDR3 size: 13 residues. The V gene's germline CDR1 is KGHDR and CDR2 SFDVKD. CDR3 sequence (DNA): TGTGCCACCAGTGGGGGGACAGTTGATTCTCAGTACTTC. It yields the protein CATSGGTVDSQYF.

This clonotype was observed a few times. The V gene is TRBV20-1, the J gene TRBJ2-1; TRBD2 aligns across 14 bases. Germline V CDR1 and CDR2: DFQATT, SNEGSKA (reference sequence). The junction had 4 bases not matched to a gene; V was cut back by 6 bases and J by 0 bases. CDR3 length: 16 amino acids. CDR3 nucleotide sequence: TGCAGTGCGCTGACTAGCGGGAGGGACTCCTACAATGAGCAGTTCTTC. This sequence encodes CSALTSGRDSYNEQFF.

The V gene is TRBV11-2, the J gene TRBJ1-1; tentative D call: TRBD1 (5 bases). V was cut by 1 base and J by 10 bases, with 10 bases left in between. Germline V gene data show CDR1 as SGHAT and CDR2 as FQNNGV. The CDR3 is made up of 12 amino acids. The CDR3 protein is CASSLGPGRAFF. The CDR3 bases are TGTGCCAGCAGCTTAGGGCCAGGGAGAGCTTTCTTT. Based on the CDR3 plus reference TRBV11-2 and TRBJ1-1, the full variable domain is EAGVAQSPRYKIIEKRQSVAFWCNPISGHATLYWYQQILGQGPKLLIQFQNNGVVDDSQLPKDRFSAERLKGVDSTLKIQPAKLEDSAVYLCASSLGPGRAFFGQGTRLTVV.

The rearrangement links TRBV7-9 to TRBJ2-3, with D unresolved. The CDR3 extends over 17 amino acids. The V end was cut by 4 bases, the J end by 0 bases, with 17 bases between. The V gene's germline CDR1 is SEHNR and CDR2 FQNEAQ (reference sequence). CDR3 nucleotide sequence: TGTGCCAGCAGCTCTCTCCCCGAAACCCCTAGCACAGATACGCAGTATTTT. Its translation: CASSSLPETPSTDTQYF.

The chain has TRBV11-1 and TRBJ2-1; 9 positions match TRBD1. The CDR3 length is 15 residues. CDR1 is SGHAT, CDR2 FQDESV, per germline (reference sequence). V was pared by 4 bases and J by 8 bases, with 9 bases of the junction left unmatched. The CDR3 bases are TGTGCCAGCAGCTCTGACAGGGGGGCTACCTATGAGCAGTTCTTC. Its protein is CASSSDRGATYEQFF.

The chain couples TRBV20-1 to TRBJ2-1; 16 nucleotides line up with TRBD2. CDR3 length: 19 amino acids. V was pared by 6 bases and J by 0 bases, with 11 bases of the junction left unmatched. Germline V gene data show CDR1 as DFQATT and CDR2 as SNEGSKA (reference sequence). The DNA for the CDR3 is TGCAGTGCGGCCCGACCGGGACTAGCGGGAGGGAGCTCCTACAATGAGCAGTTCTTC. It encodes CSAARPGLAGGSSYNEQFF.

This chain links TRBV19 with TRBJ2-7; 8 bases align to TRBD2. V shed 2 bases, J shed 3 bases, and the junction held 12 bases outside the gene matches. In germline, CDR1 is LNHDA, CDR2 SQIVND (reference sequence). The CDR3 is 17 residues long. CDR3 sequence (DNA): TGTGCCAGTAGTATATTGGGTGGTAGCGGGACGAGCTACGAGCAGTACTTC. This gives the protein CASSILGGSGTSYEQYF.

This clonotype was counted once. CDR3 residues: CASSYGGGNTEAFF. CDR3 nucleotide sequence: TGTGCCAGCAGTTATGGGGGAGGGAACACTGAAGCTTTCTTT. This sequence joins TRBV2 and TRBJ1-1, with D possibly matching TRBD1 (5 bases). Germline-derived CDR1 and CDR2 are SNHLY and FYNNEI. The V and J ends lost 5 bases and 1 base respectively, with 11 bases between them. This CDR3 is 14 amino acids long.

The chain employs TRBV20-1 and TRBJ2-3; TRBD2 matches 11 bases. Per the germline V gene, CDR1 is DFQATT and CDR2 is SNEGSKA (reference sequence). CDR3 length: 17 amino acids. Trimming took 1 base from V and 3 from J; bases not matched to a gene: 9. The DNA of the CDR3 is TGCAGTGCTAGAGTTACTTATAGCGGGAGGGGAACAGATACGCAGTATTTT. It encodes CSARVTYSGRGTDTQYF.

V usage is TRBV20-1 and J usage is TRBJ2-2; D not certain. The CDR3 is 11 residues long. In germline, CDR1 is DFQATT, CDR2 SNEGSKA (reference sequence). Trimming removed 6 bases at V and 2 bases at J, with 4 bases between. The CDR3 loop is CSAPNTGELFF. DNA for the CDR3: TGCAGTGCCCCAAACACCGGGGAGCTGTTTTTT.

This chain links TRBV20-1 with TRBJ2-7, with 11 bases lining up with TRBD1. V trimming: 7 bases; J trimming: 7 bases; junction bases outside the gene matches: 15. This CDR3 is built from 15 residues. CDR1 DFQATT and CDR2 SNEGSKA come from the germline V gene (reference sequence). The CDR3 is CSVQPERDRGREQYF. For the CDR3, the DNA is TGCAGTGTTCAGCCGGAGAGGGACAGGGGGAGAGAGCAGTACTTC.

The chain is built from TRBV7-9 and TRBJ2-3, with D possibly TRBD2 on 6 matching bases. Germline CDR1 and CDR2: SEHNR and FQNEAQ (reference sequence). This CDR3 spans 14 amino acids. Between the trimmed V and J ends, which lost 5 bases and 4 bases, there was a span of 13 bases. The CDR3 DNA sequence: TGTGCCAGCAGCCAGGGACTGACCCCAGATACGCAGTATTTT. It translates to CASSQGLTPDTQYF.

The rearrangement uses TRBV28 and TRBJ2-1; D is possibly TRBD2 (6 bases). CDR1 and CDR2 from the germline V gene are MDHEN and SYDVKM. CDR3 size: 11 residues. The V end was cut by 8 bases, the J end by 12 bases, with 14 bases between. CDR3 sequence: CASRRGRAQFF. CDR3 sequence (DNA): TGTGCCAGCCGGAGGGGCAGGGCGCAGTTCTTC.

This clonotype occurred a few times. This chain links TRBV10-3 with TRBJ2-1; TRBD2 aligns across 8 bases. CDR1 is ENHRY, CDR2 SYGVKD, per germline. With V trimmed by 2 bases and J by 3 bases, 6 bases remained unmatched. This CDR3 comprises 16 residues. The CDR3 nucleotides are TGTGCCATCAGTGAGCGGGTAGCGGGGATCTACAATGAGCAGTTCTTC. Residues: CAISERVAGIYNEQFF.

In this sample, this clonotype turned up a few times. The CDR3 here is CASSPGGQLQETQYF. The CDR3 DNA is TGTGCCAGCAGTCCAGGAGGCCAGCTGCAAGAGACCCAGTACTTC. This chain links TRBV28 with TRBJ2-5, with D possibly being TRBD2 (5 bases). Trimming shortened V by 5 bases and J by 2 bases, and 15 bases separated the two germline ends. Germline values: CDR1 MDHEN, CDR2 SYDVKM. This CDR3 is built from 15 residues.

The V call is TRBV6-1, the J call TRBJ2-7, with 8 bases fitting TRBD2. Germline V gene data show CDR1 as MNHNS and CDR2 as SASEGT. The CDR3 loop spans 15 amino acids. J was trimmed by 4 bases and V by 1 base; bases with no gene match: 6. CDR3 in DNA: TGTGCCAGCAGTGAAGGTGCTAGCGGGTTTTACGAGCAGTACTTC. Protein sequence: CASSEGASGFYEQYF.

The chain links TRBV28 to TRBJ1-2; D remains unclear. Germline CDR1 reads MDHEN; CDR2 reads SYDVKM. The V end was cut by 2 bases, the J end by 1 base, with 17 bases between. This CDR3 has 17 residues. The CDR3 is CASSLASGRKINYGYTF. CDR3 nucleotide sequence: TGTGCCAGCAGTTTAGCCTCCGGCCGCAAGATTAACTATGGCTACACCTTC.

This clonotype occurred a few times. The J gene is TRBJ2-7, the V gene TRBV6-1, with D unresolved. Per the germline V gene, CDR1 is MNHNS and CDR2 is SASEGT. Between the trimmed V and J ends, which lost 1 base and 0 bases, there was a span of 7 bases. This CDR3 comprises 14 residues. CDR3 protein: CASSEDRSSYEQYF. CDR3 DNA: TGTGCCAGCAGTGAAGACCGGAGCTCCTACGAGCAGTACTTC.

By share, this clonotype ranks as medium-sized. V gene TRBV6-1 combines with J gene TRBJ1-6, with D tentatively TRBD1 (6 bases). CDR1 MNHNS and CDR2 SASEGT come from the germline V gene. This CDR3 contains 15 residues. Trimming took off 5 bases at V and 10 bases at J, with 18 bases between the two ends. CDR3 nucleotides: TGTGCCAGCAGTACCAGGGGTCCCGGAGGGTCACCCCTCCACTTT. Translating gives CASSTRGPGGSPLHF.

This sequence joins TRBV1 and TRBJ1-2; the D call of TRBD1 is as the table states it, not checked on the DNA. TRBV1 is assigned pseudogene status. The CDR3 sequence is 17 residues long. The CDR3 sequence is CTSSQDARQGNSYGYTF. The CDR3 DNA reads TGCACCAGCAGCCAAGACGCGCGACAGGGGAACAGCTATGGCTACACCTTC.

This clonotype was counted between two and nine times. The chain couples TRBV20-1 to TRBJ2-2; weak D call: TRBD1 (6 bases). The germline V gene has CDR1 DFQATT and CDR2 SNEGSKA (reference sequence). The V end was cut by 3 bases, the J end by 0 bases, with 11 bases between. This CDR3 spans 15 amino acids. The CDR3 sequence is CSASPGETNTGELFF. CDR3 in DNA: TGCAGTGCTAGCCCAGGGGAAACGAACACCGGGGAGCTGTTTTTT.

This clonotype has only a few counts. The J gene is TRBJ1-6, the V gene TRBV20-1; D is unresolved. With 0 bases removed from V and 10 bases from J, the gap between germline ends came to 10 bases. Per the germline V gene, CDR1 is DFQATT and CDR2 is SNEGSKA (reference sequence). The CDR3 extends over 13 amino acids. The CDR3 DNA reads TGCAGTGCTAGAGATGAGTCTCTGTCACCCCTCCACTTT. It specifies CSARDESLSPLHF.

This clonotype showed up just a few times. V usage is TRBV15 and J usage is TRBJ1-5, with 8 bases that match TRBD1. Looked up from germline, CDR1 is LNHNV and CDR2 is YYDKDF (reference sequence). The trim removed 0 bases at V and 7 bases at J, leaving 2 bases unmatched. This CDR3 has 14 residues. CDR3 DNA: TGTGCCACCAGCAGAGACACAGGGGGACAGCCCCAGCATTTT. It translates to CATSRDTGGQPQHF.